This TCR beta chain was observed in a study of T cells after yellow fever vaccination. Regarding the study as a whole: Peaking on day 5 versus 15, the secondary response was faster but weaker. Most clones from primary vaccination resurfaced after the booster (under 97% CD4, 88% CD8).

The sample holds many counts of this clonotype. The target antigen is unknown. TCRdb reprocessed the 5' RACE reads with MiXCR, giving one entry per CDR3 protein. The sample lists under 90,000 distinct CDR3 sequences, 6.5% seen once, with about 39% in the top ten. The length of the CDR3 is 16 residues. V lost 0 bases to trimming and J lost 3 bases; unmatched junction nucleotides: 6. Germline V gene data show CDR1 as SNHLY and CDR2 as FYNNEI. The sample in question was CD8+ T cells sorted from PBMCs, obtained roughly seven weeks after the first yellow fever vaccination. The V gene is TRBV2, the J gene TRBJ2-7; 9 bases line up with TRBD1. This clonotype originated in a man younger than 35 who received the YFV17D yellow fever vaccine. CDR3 coding DNA: TGTGCCAGCAGTGAAGCGCGAGACAGGGGGGTCTACGAGCAGTACGTC. This sequence encodes CASSEARDRGVYEQYV.